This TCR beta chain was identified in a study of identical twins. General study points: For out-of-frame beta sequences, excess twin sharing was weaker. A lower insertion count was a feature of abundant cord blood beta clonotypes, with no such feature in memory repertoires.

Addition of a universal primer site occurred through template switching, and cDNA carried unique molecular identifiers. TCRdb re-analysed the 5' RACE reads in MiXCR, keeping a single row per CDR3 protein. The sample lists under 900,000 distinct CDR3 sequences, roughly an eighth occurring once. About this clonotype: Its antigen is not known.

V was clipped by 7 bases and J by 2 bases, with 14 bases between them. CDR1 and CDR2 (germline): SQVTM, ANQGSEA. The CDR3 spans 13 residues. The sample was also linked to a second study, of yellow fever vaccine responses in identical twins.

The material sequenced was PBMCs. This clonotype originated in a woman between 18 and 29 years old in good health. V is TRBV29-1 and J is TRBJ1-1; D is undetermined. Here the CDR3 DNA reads TGCAGCGCCCGAATGAACATTAACACTGAAGCTTTCTTT. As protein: CSARMNINTEAFF.